This entry concerns a single TCR beta chain. Trimming left V 4 bases short and J 1 base short, with 13 bases between. The CDR3 is made up of 15 amino acids. Looked up from germline, CDR1 is MGHRA and CDR2 is YSYEKL. The data derive from a study of control samples from healthy donors and cancer patients. TCRdb keeps only in-frame clones here, not all; method: immunoSEQ multiplex PCR. Among approximately 94,000 clones, 80% to 95% were seen once, and the ten largest hold roughly 0.92%. V is TRBV4-1 and J is TRBJ2-5; maybe TRBD1 (6 bases). The specimen was blood. The origin of this receptor is a woman aged 25 to 39 in good health. CDR3 sequence reads: CASSRTRTVQETQYF. The CDR3 DNA reads as TGCGCCAGCAGCCGAACTAGGACAGTCCAAGAGACCCAGTACTTC.